The entry that follows covers one TCR beta chain sequence. Its specificity is unknown. This CDR3 is 11 amino acids long. Trimming removed 4 bases at V and 3 bases at J, with 7 bases between. CDR1 and CDR2 from the germline V gene are GTSNPN and SVGIG (reference sequence). According to the study, TCR beta libraries were built with iRepertoire HTBI primers and CDR3-region Arm-PCR. TCRdb reprocessed the multiplex PCR reads via MiXCR and lists one record per CDR3 protein. The table includes 400,000 to 550,000 distinct CDR3 sequences, around 15% detected once. This sample was included in a study of regulatory T cells in long-lasting Graves disease. Study-wide findings and caveats: Whereas about a thousand public clonotypes were shared by new patients, persistent patients shared more, at around 2,700.

Time point reported: newly diagnosed GD, antithyroid drugs for less than 3 months. The TCR library used RNA extracted from PBMCs. These same data were also listed under a study on T cells in Graves' hyperthyroidism and ophthalmopathy. As that report states: Patients aged 18 to 65 had newly diagnosed hyperthyroidism of under 2 months' duration.

The chain employs TRBV30 and TRBJ2-7; D is ambiguous. This receptor was taken from a woman between 18 and 29 years old with Graves disease. The sample was peripheral blood mononuclear cells (PBMCs), taken at new diagnosis, from a patient treated with antithyroid drugs. CDR3 nucleotide sequence: TGTGCCTGGAAAGTGAACTACGAGCAGTACTTC. It codes for CAWKVNYEQYF.